The T cell receptor (beta chain) described here comes from a study of cytomegalovirus exposure and HLA in healthy donors. About the study: A later analysis reported the same platform for the 90 to 150 validation repertoires and the 650 to 750 first-cohort repertoires.

The table came from immunoSEQ multiplex PCR; TCRdb's copy has only in-frame clones and leaves some out. Here the sample spans under 250,000 clones, 85% to 95% being singletons. Study observations and caveats: A few CMV-associated chains proved CMV antigen-specific in vitro. A later analysis found first-cohort TCR clusters tended to co-occur in the approximately 120 validation repertoires. It was reported that the classifier diagnosed cytomegalovirus status with high specificity and sensitivity in both the original and validation cohorts.

Note on this clone: The antigen is undetermined.

The clonotype originates from a woman aged 18-35 years in good health and CMV-seronegative. Sequencing was performed on PBMCs.

The CDR3 DNA follows: TGTGCCAGCAGCTTATGGTCGGGGGGCGATCAGCCCCAGCATTTT. Its translation: CASSLWSGGDQPQHF. The J gene is TRBJ1-5, the V gene TRBV7-2; TRBD1 is a possible D gene (6 bases). Per the germline V gene, CDR1 is SGHTA and CDR2 is FQGNSA. This CDR3 is built from 15 residues. The ends were cut back, 2 bases at V and 5 bases at J, with 13 bases in the middle.